This paragraph reports one T cell receptor (beta chain). Its matching antigen is unknown. The sample originates from a study of T cell responses to AZD1222 COVID-19 vaccine. Assay: immunoSEQ multiplex PCR; the TCRdb copy retains only in-frame clones and omits some. Here the sample spans 100,000 to 150,000 clones, around 85% being singletons. Trimming took 1 base from V and 3 from J, leaving 7 bases between them. The CDR3 totals 13 residues. The V gene's germline CDR1 is KGHSH and CDR2 LQKENI. Regarding the study as a whole: Spike-specific TCR breadth and depth grew following two AZD1222 doses. Repertoire sampling occurred only after the peak T cell response. Unmutated regions of variants are reportedly targeted by nearly half of spike-specific TCRs. CD4 TCRs associated with vaccination spanned spike, dominating at 160-218 and 743-854.

Sequenced material: peripheral blood, taken 28 days after the second dose of the MenACWY control vaccine. V usage is TRBV18 and J usage is TRBJ2-7; D remains unclear. The TCR originated in an adult who received the MenACWY meningococcal vaccine as a control. CDR3 bases: TGTGCCAGCTCACCACTAATGAACTACGAGCAGTACTTC. It codes for CASSPLMNYEQYF.